This passage covers 17 T cell receptor beta chains from one sample sequenced in a study of tumor T cells in aggressive B-cell lymphoma. Clones were read by immunoSEQ multiplex PCR, and TCRdb kept only the in-frame ones, dropping some. This sample carries approximately 11,000 clones, 85% to 95% of them seen once, and the ten largest clones take around 2.9%. The sequencing input was tumor tissue. These receptors were taken from an adult with diffuse large B cell lymphoma.

The rearrangement joins TRBV7-9 to TRBJ1-2; perhaps TRBD1 as D (6 bases). The CDR3 has 14 amino acids. Germline V gives CDR1 SEHNR, CDR2 FQNEAQ (reference sequence). Trimming took 1 base from V and 4 from J, leaving 10 bases between them. CDR3 sequence reads: CASSLGTATYGYTF. CDR3 in DNA: TGTGCCAGCAGCTTAGGGACAGCTACCTATGGCTACACCTTC.

The rearrangement links TRBV18 to TRBJ2-1, with 7 nucleotides matching TRBD2. V trimming: 3 bases; J trimming: 8 bases; junction bases outside the gene matches: 10. The CDR3 consists of 15 residues. CDR1 and CDR2 (germline): KGHSH, LQKENI. The CDR3 bases are TGTGCCAGCTCACCTCTTGCGGGAGTCGGCGATGAGCAGTTCTTC. It yields the protein CASSPLAGVGDEQFF.

The gene calls are TRBV27 and TRBJ2-7; no definite D call. The CDR3 sequence is 12 residues long. From germline, CDR1 is MNHEY and CDR2 SMNVEV (reference sequence). V shed 8 bases and J shed 3 bases, with 11 bases lying between them. CDR3 sequence reads: CASRRSDYEQYF. The CDR3 DNA follows: TGTGCCAGCCGCAGGTCCGACTACGAGCAGTACTTC.

The chain combines TRBV19 with TRBJ2-1; 9 bases are a match to TRBD2. This CDR3 is 17 amino acids long. In germline, CDR1 is LNHDA, CDR2 SQIVND (reference sequence). Trimming took 2 bases from V and 2 from J; bases not matched to a gene: 7. CDR3 region: CASSISWTSAAYNEQFF. The CDR3 region has the DNA TGTGCCAGTAGTATATCGTGGACTAGCGCCGCCTACAATGAGCAGTTCTTC. The full variable domain, with the rest looked up from reference TRBV19 and TRBJ2-1, is DGGITQSPKYLFRKEGQNVTLSCEQNLNHDAMYWYRQDPGQGLRLIYYSQIVNDFQKGDIAEGYSVSREKKESFPLTVTSAQKNPTAFYLCASSISWTSAAYNEQFFGPGTRLTVL.

This chain joins TRBV5-8 and TRBJ2-3, with 11 bases lining up with TRBD2. Germline lookup yields CDR1 SGHTS and CDR2 YDEGEE. The CDR3 runs 17 residues. After removal of 4 bases from V and 4 bases from J, the junction contained 11 bases not matched to a gene. CDR3 nucleotide sequence: TGTGCCAGCAGCCTCTATGGGACTAGCGGAGGTCCAGATACGCAGTATTTT. This codes for CASSLYGTSGGPDTQYF.

The J gene is TRBJ2-1, the V gene TRBV9, with TRBD2 matching 8 bases. The CDR3 is made up of 15 amino acids. Germline trimming cut 0 bases from V and 4 bases from J; bases unmatched to any gene: 3. CDR1 and CDR2 from the germline V gene are SGDLS and YYNGEE. The CDR3 nucleotides read TGTGCCAGCAGCGTAGAAGCGGGGGAGTACAATGAGCAGTTCTTC. Encoded protein: CASSVEAGEYNEQFF.

This clone was seen only once. This sequence joins TRBV5-6 and TRBJ2-5; 12 bases are shared with TRBD1. The CDR3 runs to 15 residues. Looked up from germline, CDR1 is SGHDT and CDR2 is YYEEEE. The V and J ends lost 4 bases and 5 bases, in that order; junction bases with no gene match: 6. This CDR3 reads CASSTGQGAWETQYF. For the CDR3, the DNA is TGTGCCAGCAGCACGGGACAGGGGGCATGGGAGACCCAGTACTTC.

The chain joins TRBV14 to TRBJ2-3; tentatively, D is TRBD1 (6 bases). The V end lost 4 bases, the J end lost 6 bases, and 11 bases lay between the germline ends. Germline lookup yields CDR1 SGHDN and CDR2 FVKESK. CDR3 length: 13 amino acids. CDR3 sequence: CASSPLGADTQYF. CDR3 coding DNA: TGTGCCAGCAGCCCCCTGGGGGCGGATACGCAGTATTTT.

The V gene is TRBV7-8, the J gene TRBJ2-1; D might be TRBD1 (6 bases). Trimming removed 4 bases at V and 5 bases at J, with 9 bases between. CDR1 and CDR2 from the germline V gene are SGHVS and FQNEAQ. CDR3 length: 13 residues. The CDR3 loop reads CASSSRTDNEQFF. CDR3 nucleotide sequence: TGTGCCAGCAGCTCCCGGACAGACAATGAGCAGTTCTTC.

This chain connects TRBV11-2 to TRBJ2-5; weak D call: TRBD1 (6 bases). The germline gives CDR1 SGHAT, CDR2 FQNNGV. Trimming pared 0 bases from V and 5 bases from J, leaving 13 bases between. This CDR3 region has 15 residues. The CDR3: CASSLEAGDGETQYF. CDR3 bases: TGTGCCAGCAGCTTAGAGGCAGGGGATGGGGAGACCCAGTACTTC. The whole variable domain, filled in from reference TRBV11-2 and TRBJ2-5, reads EAGVAQSPRYKIIEKRQSVAFWCNPISGHATLYWYQQILGQGPKLLIQFQNNGVVDDSQLPKDRFSAERLKGVDSTLKIQPAKLEDSAVYLCASSLEAGDGETQYFGPGTRLLVL.

The V call is TRBV5-1, the J call TRBJ1-3, with 8 bases aligning to TRBD1. The CDR3 length is 16 residues. Per the germline V gene, CDR1 is SGHRS and CDR2 is YFSETQ. The junction had 8 bases not matched to a gene; V was cut back by 6 bases and J by 0 bases. The CDR3 nucleotides are TGCGCCAGCATGGGACAGGCAAAGAGCTCTGGAAACACCATATATTTT. Its protein product is CASMGQAKSSGNTIYF.

The chain employs TRBV5-1 and TRBJ1-2; 7 bases are a match to TRBD1. Germline CDR1 reads SGHRS; CDR2 reads YFSETQ. The CDR3 is 13 amino acids. Germline trimming cut 2 bases from V and 4 bases from J; bases unmatched to any gene: 2. CDR3 sequence (DNA): TGCGCCAGCAGCTTACAGGGGAGCTATGGCTACACCTTC. Protein sequence: CASSLQGSYGYTF. Combining the CDR3 with reference TRBV5-1 and TRBJ1-2 gives the whole variable domain KAGVTQTPRYLIKTRGQQVTLSCSPISGHRSVSWYQQTPGQGLQFLFEYFSETQRNKGNFPGRFSGRQFSNSRSEMNVSTLELGDSALYLCASSLQGSYGYTFGSGTRLTVV.

The chain joins TRBV5-1 to TRBJ1-1; D is perhaps TRBD1 (5 bases). The CDR3 is 16 amino acids. V was pared by 6 bases and J by 2 bases, with 20 bases between. Per germline, CDR1 SGHRS and CDR2 YFSETQ. The CDR3 DNA is TGCGCCAGCACCATTGGGGGGGGAGCGGGAAACACTGAAGCTTTCTTT. Amino acid sequence: CASTIGGGAGNTEAFF.

Remarks on this clone: One end of the junction varies from germline; a read error may be responsible. The gene calls are TRBV5-1 and TRBJ1-5; a possible D gene is TRBD1 (6 bases). Germline V gene data show CDR1 as SGHRS and CDR2 as YFSETQ. This CDR3 contains 13 residues. CDR3 residues: CVSSLGTGQPQHF. The CDR3 region has the DNA TGCGTCAGCAGCTTGGGCACAGGGCAGCCCCAGCATTTT.

The gene calls are TRBV19 and TRBJ1-1, with 10 bases matching TRBD1. The trim removed 3 bases at V and 1 base at J, leaving 2 bases unmatched. From germline, CDR1 is LNHDA and CDR2 SQIVND (reference sequence). The CDR3 totals 15 residues. As DNA, the CDR3 is TGTGCCAGTAGTATCCGGGACAGGGGGAACACTGAAGCTTTCTTT. Residues: CASSIRDRGNTEAFF.

V usage is TRBV15 and J usage is TRBJ2-7; D is perhaps TRBD1 (5 bases). The germline CDR1 and CDR2 sequences are LNHNV and YYDKDF (reference sequence). The CDR3 sequence is 15 residues long. V lost 0 bases and J lost 2, with 11 bases in between. The CDR3 DNA reads as TGTGCCACCAGCAGAGATTTGGGGCAGACCTACGAGCAGTACTTC. Its protein product is CATSRDLGQTYEQYF.

The rearrangement links TRBV2 to TRBJ2-1; D is undetermined. The length of the CDR3 is 13 residues. Deletions cut 2 bases from V and 2 bases from J, with 4 bases between. Germline V gene data show CDR1 as SNHLY and CDR2 as FYNNEI. The CDR3 DNA is TGTGCCAGCAGTGAAAATACCTACAATGAGCAGTTCTTC. Protein: CASSENTYNEQFF. Full variable domain (outside the CDR3, taken from reference TRBV2 and TRBJ2-1): EPEVTQTPSHQVTQMGQEVILRCVPISNHLYFYWYRQILGQKVEFLVSFYNNEISEKSEIFDDQFSVERPDGSNFTLKIRSTKLEDSAMYFCASSENTYNEQFFGPGTRLTVL.